This entry is about one TCR beta chain. The source of the sample is a study of blood T cells in healthy people across ages. PCR was performed a second time for about 7 to 11 cycles using a sample-barcoded 5' primer and a J-beta primer mix. MiXCR was run by TCRdb on the 5' RACE reads, yielding one entry per CDR3 protein. This repertoire shows 800,000 to 900,000 distinct CDR3 sequences, roughly 60% found once; its top ten account for 25% to 30%. The ends were cut back, 10 bases at V and 4 bases at J, with 16 bases in the middle. The germline V gene encodes CDR1 MNHEY and CDR2 SVGEGT. The CDR3 has 13 amino acids.

The source material was blood. This TCR was sampled from a man younger than 40 in good health. The V and J genes are TRBV6-2 or TRBV6-3 and TRBJ1-1, with a weak D call TRBD1 (5 bases). The CDR3 protein is CANHLRQTTEAFF. In DNA form, the CDR3 reads TGTGCCAACCATCTCAGACAGACCACTGAAGCTTTCTTT.